The present T cell receptor (beta chain) was sequenced within a study of CD8 T cells in ankylosing spondylitis. Overall study results and limits: It appeared that ankylosing spondylitis blood was characterized by a TCR beta motif of 8 or 9 highly homologous variants. Researchers reportedly found disease-linked clones significantly enriched in matched ankylosing spondylitis synovial fluid.

Library preparation for TCR beta used quantitative 5'-RACE with molecular barcodes. In TCRdb, the 5' RACE reads were re-called with MiXCR into one record per CDR3 protein. This repertoire shows under 450,000 distinct CDR3 sequences, roughly 20% found once; its top ten account for roughly 14%. This clonotype has a handful of counts. Its antigen is not identified. This clonotype was sampled from a male donor with ankylosing spondylitis or in good health (not recorded which). Sequenced material: blood, either unsorted or a sorted T cell fraction (not recorded which).

The DNA of the CDR3 is TGCAGCGCCGCGGGCATCAATTCGGGTGAGCAGTTCTTC. Translating it yields CSAAGINSGEQFF. The gene calls are TRBV29-1 and TRBJ2-1; possible D gene TRBD2, 5 bases. Trimming left V 7 bases short and J 9 bases short, with 19 bases between. CDR3 length: 13 amino acids. CDR1 SQVTM and CDR2 ANQGSEA come from the germline V gene.